This T cell receptor (beta chain) was recorded in a study of blood T cell repertoires in COVID-19. As for the study in general: Whether acute or convalescent, the COVID-19 samples came from the United States, Italy and Spain. PBMCs, B-cell-depleted T cells, or T cells provided the cDNA or gDNA that made up the material.

Sequencing was performed with immunoSEQ multiplex PCR; in TCRdb, only in-frame clones are kept and a portion is missing. This table holds about 420,000 clones, 80% to 90% found once. The CDR3 consists of 16 residues. Trimming removed 1 base from V and 5 bases from J, with 14 bases in between. Germline V CDR1 and CDR2: SEHNR, FQNEAQ (reference sequence). This chain links TRBV7-9 with TRBJ1-4, with D possibly being TRBD1 (5 bases). The clonotype originates from a young man with COVID-19, enrolled during active disease. The sample was peripheral blood. The DNA for the CDR3 is TGTGCCAGCAGCTTAGGAGATAGGGGATCCAATGAAAAACTGTTTTTT. It specifies CASSLGDRGSNEKLFF.